The sequence of this TCR beta chain was determined in a study of blood T cell repertoires in COVID-19. Overall study context: PBMCs, B-cell-depleted T cells, or T cells provided the cDNA or gDNA that made up the material.

Data came from immunoSEQ multiplex PCR; TCRdb stores just in-frame clones and leaves some out. Of fewer than 200,000 clones in the sample, around 77% were seen once. The V gene's germline CDR1 is MNHEY and CDR2 SMNVEV (reference sequence). The CDR3 runs to 13 residues. Trimming pared 3 bases from V and 2 bases from J, leaving 7 bases between. Sequenced sample: peripheral blood. The V and J genes are TRBV27 and TRBJ1-1; D possibly corresponds to TRBD1 (5 bases). This receptor was obtained from a man between 65 and 85 years old with acute or convalescent COVID-19. The CDR3 nucleotides are TGTGCCAGCAGTTTTCAGGGAAACACTGAAGCTTTCTTT. Translating gives CASSFQGNTEAFF.